The entry below gives a single TCR beta chain sequence along with its context. Clones were sequenced by immunoSEQ multiplex PCR, and TCRdb holds only the in-frame ones, with some missing. The sample gives 150,000 or so clones, roughly 94% of which show up once; over 10% is in the top ten. This specimen belongs to a study of control samples from healthy donors and cancer patients. This CDR3 comprises 15 residues. The germline V gene encodes CDR1 SGDLS and CDR2 YYNGEE. With V trimmed by 3 bases and J by 11 bases, 11 bases remained unmatched. Sequencing was carried out using blood. The genes are TRBV9 and TRBJ1-1; TRBD1 aligns across 12 bases. The sequence came from a man aged 35 to 55 in good health. The CDR3 loop reads CASSATGTGGYEAFF. The CDR3 nucleotides are TGTGCCAGCAGCGCCACCGGGACAGGGGGCTATGAGGCTTTCTTT.